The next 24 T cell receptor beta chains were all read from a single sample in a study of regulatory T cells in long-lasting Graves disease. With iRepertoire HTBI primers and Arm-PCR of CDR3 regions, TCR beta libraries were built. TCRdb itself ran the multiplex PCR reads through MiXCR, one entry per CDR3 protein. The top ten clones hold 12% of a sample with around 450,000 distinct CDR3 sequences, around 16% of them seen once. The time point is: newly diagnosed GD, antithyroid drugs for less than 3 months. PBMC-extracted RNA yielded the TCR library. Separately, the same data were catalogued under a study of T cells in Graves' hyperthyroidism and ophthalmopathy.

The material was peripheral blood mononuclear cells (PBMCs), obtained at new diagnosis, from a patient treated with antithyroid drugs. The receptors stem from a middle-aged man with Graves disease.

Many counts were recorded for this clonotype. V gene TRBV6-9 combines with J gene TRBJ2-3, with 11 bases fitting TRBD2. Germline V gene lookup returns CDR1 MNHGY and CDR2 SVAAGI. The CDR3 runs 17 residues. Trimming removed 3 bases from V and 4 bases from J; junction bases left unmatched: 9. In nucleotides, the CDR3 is TGTGCCAGCAGTTACCAGACTAGCGGGATTGCGCCAGATACGCAGTATTTT. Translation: CASSYQTSGIAPDTQYF.

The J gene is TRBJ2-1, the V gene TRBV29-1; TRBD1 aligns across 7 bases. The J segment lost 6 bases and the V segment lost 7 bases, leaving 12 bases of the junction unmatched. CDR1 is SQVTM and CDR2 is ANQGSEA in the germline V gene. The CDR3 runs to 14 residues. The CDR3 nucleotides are TGCAGCGCTGACCCGACAGGGTGGGGCAATGAGCAGTTCTTC. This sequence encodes CSADPTGWGNEQFF.

CDR3 in amino acids: CASGLASGSGLGNYEQYF. The CDR3 DNA sequence: TGTGCTAGTGGTTTGGCTAGCGGGAGTGGTTTGGGGAACTACGAGCAGTACTTC. The J gene is TRBJ2-7, the V gene TRBV12-5; 10 bases agree with TRBD2. V lost 1 base to trimming and J lost 3 bases; unmatched junction nucleotides: 12. The length of the CDR3 is 18 residues. CDR1 and CDR2 from the germline V gene are LGHNT and FRNRAP.

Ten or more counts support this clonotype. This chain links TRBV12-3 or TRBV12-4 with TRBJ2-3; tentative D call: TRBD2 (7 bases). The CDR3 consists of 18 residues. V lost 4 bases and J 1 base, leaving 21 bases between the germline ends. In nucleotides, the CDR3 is TGTGCCAGCAGTTCCCCCCTGGGGGCGGGAGAAGGCACAGATACGCAGTATTTT. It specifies CASSSPLGAGEGTDTQYF.

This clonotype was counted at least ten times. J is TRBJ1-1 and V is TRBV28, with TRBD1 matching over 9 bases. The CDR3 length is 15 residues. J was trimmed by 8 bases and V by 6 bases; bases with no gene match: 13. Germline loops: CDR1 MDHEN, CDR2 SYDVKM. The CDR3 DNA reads TGTGCCAGCAGGCTATCGACAGGGGGATCTGGAGAAGCTTTCTTT. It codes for CASRLSTGGSGEAFF.

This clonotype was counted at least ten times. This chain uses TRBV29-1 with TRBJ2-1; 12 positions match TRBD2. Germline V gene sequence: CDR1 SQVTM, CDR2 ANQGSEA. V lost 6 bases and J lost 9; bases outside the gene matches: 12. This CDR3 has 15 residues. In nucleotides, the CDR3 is TGCAGCGTCGTCTTCGCTAGCGGGAGGGCCCTTGAGCAGTTCTTC. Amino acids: CSVVFASGRALEQFF.

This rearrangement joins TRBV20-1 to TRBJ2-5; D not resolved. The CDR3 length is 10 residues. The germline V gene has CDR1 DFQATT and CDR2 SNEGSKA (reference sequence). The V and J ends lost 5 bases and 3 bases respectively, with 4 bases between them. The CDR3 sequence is CSAVKETQYF. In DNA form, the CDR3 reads TGCAGTGCTGTAAAAGAGACCCAGTACTTC.

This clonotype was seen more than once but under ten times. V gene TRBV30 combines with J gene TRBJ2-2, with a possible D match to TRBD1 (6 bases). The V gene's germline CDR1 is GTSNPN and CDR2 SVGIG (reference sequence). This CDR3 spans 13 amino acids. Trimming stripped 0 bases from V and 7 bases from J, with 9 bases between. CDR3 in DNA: TGTGCCTGGAGTGTAGGGGGTAGCGGGGAGCTGTTTTTT. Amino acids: CAWSVGGSGELFF.

This chain's CDR3 is CASSPDTRRTDTQYF. In DNA form, the CDR3 reads TGTGCCAGCAGTCCGGACACAAGACGCACAGATACGCAGTATTTT. This chain joins TRBV7-3 and TRBJ2-3, with a possible D match to TRBD1 (5 bases). Germline assignment: CDR1 SGHTA and CDR2 FQGTGA. With 6 bases removed from V and 1 base from J, the gap between germline ends came to 14 bases. This CDR3 has 15 residues. Together with reference TRBV7-3 and TRBJ2-3, the CDR3 gives the full variable domain: GAGVSQTPSNKVTEKGKYVELRCDPISGHTALYWYRQSLGQGPEFLIYFQGTGAADDSGLPNDRFFAVRPEGSVSTLKIQRTERGDSAVYLCASSPDTRRTDTQYFGPGTRLTVL.

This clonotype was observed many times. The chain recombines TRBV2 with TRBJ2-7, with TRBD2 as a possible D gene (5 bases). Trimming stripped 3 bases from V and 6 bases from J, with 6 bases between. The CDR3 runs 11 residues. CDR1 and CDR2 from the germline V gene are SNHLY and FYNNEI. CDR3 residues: CASSEGVEQYF. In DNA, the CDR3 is TGTGCCAGCAGTGAGGGAGTCGAGCAGTACTTC.

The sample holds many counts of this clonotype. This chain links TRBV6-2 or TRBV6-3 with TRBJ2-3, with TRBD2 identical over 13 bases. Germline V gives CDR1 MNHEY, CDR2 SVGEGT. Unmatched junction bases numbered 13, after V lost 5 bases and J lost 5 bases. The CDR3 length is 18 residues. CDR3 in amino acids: CASSVRTSGSLVGDTQYF. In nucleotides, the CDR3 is TGTGCCAGCAGTGTTCGGACTAGCGGGAGCTTGGTCGGAGATACGCAGTATTTT.

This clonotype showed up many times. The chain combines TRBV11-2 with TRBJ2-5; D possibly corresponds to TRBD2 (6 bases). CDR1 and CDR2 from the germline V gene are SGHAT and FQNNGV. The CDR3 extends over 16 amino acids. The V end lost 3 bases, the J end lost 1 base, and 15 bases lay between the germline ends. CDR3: CASSLFGRELQETQYF. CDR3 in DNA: TGTGCCAGCAGCTTGTTTGGACGGGAGCTCCAAGAGACCCAGTACTTC.

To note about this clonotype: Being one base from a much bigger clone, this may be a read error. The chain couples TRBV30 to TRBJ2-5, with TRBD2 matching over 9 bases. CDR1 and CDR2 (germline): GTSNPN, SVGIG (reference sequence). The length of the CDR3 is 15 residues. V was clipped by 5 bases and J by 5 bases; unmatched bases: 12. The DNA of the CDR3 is TGTGCCTGGCAAACCCTAGCGGGAAGGGGGGAGACCCAGTACTTC. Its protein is CAWQTLAGRGETQYF.

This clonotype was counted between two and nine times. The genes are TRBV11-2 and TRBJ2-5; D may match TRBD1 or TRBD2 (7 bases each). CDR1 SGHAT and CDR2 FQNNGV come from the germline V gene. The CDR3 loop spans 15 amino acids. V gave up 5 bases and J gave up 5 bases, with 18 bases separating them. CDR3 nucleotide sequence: TGTGCCAGCAGCCCTGACAGGGTGGGGGGGGAGACCCAGTACTTC. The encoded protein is CASSPDRVGGETQYF.

CDR3 in amino acids: CASSPGLAGIQELFF. The CDR3 region has the DNA TGCGCCAGCAGCCCCGGACTAGCGGGAATTCAGGAGCTGTTTTTT. The chain links TRBV5-1 to TRBJ2-2; TRBD2 aligns across 12 bases. From germline, CDR1 is SGHRS and CDR2 YFSETQ. Trimming took 4 bases from V and 10 from J; bases not matched to a gene: 8. The CDR3 runs to 15 residues.

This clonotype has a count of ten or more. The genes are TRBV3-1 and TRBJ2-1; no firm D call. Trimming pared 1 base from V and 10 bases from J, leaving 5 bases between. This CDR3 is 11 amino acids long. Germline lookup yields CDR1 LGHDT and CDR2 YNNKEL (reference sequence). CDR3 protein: CASSQASEQFF. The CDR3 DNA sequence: TGTGCCAGCAGCCAAGCGTCAGAGCAGTTCTTC.

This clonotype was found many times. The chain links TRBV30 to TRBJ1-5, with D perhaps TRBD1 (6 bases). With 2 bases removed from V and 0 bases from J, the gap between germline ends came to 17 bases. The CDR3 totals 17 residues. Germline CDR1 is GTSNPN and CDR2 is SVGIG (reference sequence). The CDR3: CAWSRDPGHLSNQPQHF. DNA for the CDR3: TGTGCCTGGAGTCGTGATCCGGGACACCTTAGCAATCAGCCCCAGCATTTT.

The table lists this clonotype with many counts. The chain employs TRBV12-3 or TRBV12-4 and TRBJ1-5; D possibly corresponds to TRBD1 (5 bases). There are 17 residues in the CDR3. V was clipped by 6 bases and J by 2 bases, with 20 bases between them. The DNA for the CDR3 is TGTGCCAGCAGCCCGGGACCAGGACTTCTGGGCAATCAGCCCCAGCATTTT. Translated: CASSPGPGLLGNQPQHF.

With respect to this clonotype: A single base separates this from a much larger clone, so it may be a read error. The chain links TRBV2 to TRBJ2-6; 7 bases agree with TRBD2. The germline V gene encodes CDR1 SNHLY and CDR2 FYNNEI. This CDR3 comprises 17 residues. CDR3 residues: CASSELLAVSGTNVLTF. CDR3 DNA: TGTGCCAGCAGTGAATTGCTAGCGGTCTCTGGGACCAACGTCCTGACTTTC.

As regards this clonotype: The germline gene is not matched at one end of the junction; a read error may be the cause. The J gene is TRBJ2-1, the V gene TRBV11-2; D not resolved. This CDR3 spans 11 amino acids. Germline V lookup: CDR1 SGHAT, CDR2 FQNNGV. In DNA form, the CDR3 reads TGTGCCAGCAGTTTAGAAGAGACCCAGTTCTTC. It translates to CASSLEETQFF.

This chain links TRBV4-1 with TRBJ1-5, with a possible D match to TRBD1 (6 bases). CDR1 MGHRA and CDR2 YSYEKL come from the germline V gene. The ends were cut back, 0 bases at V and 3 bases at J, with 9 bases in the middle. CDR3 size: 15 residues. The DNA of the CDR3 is TGCGCCAGCAGCCAAGAGGGGGCCTCCAATCAGCCCCAGCATTTT. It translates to CASSQEGASNQPQHF.

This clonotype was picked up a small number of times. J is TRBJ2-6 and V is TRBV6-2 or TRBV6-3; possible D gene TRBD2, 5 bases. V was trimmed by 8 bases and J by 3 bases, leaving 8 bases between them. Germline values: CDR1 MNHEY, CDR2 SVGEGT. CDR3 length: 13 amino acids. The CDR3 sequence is CASGGGGANVLTF. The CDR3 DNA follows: TGTGCCAGCGGAGGAGGTGGGGCCAACGTCCTGACTTTC.

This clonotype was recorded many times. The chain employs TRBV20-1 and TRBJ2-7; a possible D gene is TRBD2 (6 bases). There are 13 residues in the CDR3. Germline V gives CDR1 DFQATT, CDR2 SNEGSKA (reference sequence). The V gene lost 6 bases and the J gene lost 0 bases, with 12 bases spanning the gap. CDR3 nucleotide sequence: TGCAGTGCCCCTGCGGGAAGCTCCTACGAGCAGTACTTC. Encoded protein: CSAPAGSSYEQYF.

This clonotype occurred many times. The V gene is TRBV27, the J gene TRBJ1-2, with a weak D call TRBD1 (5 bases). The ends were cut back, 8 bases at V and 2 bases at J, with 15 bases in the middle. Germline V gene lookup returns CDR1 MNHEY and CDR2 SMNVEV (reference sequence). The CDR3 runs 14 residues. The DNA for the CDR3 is TGTGCCAGCTCATGGGGCCCGCGGAACTATGGCTACACCTTC. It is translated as CASSWGPRNYGYTF.